This record covers a single T cell receptor beta chain. The entry originates in a study of blood T cell repertoires in COVID-19. Study at large: The United States, Italy and Spain provided the acute and convalescent COVID-19 samples. T cells, B-cell-depleted T cells, or PBMCs supplied cDNA or gDNA.

Germline CDR1 SQVTM, CDR2 ANQGSEA. With 6 bases removed from V and 6 bases from J, the gap between germline ends came to 6 bases. The CDR3 has 10 amino acids. Original data processing: Estimation of nucleated cell counts was performed using reference gene primer amplification. Measured with immunoSEQ multiplex PCR; TCRdb has only the in-frame clones, and not every one. The V and J calls and clone size are taken from that table; D and trimming were inferred from the DNA. The top ten clones hold 27% of a sample with about 230,000 clones, approximately 83% of them seen once. The receptor was isolated from a man aged 35-49 years with acute or convalescent COVID-19. Sample: peripheral blood. V and J are TRBV29-1 and TRBJ2-1; D unresolved. The CDR3 nucleotides are TGCAGCGTCGTATCCAATGAGCAGTTCTTC. It codes for CSVVSNEQFF.